The clone carrying this TCR beta chain has only one observation. This sample is part of a study of OX40 agonist ivuxolimab in advanced cancers. Sequenced by immunoSEQ multiplex PCR; TCRdb stores in-frame clones only, minus some. This sample has approximately 81,000 clones, with 81% found just once. This sample comprised CD4+ or CD8+ T cells sorted from blood, obtained in a trial of the OX40 agonist ivuxolimab. This receptor was identified in an adult with an advanced solid tumor such as melanoma, head and neck, liver or kidney cancer.

The chain's CDR3 is CAISAGPTAGYGYTF. CDR3 bases: TGTGCCATCAGCGCCGGACCTACCGCTGGCTATGGCTACACCTTC. The genes are TRBV10-3 and TRBJ1-2; no clear D. The germline V and J ends were trimmed by 6 bases and 4 bases, with 18 bases remaining between them. Germline V gives CDR1 ENHRY, CDR2 SYGVKD. This CDR3 is built from 15 residues.